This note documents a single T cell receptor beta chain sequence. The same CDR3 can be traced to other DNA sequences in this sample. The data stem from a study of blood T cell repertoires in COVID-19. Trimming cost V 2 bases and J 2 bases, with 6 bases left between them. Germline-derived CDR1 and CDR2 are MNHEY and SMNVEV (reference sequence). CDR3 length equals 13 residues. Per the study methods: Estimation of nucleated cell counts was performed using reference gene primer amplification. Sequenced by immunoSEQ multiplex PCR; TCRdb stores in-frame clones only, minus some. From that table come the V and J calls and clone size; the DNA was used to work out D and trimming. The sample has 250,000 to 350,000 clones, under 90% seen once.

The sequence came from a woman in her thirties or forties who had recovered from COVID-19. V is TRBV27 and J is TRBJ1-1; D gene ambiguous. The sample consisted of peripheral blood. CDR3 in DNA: TGTGCCAGCAGTTTACGGGGTAACACTGAAGCTTTCTTT. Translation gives CASSLRGNTEAFF.